This TCR beta chain was sequenced during a study of Graves' ophthalmopathy and Graves' hyperthyroidism. Regarding the study as a whole: Most expanded thyroid clonotypes above 0.001 frequency also appeared in blood.

None of the included patients had other autoimmune diseases, uncontrolled infections, pregnancy or lactation, as these led to exclusion. With 3 bases removed from V and 4 bases from J, the gap between germline ends came to 10 bases. The CDR3 covers 14 residues. Germline V gene sequence: CDR1 SNHLY, CDR2 FYNNEI. The table lists this clonotype with many counts. Its cognate antigen is unknown. The authors amplified TCR beta CDR3 regions, and they did so from RNA transcripts for repertoire sequencing. RT-PCR was first run with HTBI primers, then multiplex PCR in a second round. TCRdb analysed the multiplex PCR reads with MiXCR anew, one entry per CDR3 protein. The sample shows 350,000 to 450,000 distinct CDR3 sequences, around 19% of them seen only once.

The rearrangement uses TRBV2 and TRBJ1-5, with D unclear. The TCR comes from a woman between 18 and 29 years old with Graves' ophthalmopathy. What was sequenced was peripheral blood. The CDR3 sequence: CASSEWGGNQPQHF. The CDR3 DNA sequence: TGTGCCAGCAGTGAGTGGGGAGGGAATCAGCCCCAGCATTTT.